Shown below are 32 T cell receptor beta chains from a single sample sequenced in a study of shared clonotypes between healthy human individuals. Measured with immunoSEQ multiplex PCR; TCRdb has only the in-frame clones, and not every one. The sample carries about 380,000 clones, around 96% recorded once. The source material was memory CD8+ T cells sorted from blood. The sample's subset: CD45RO+ cells pooled with CCR7-negative TemRA cells. The receptors were gathered from a man aged 25-45 years in good health.

V gene TRBV7-2 combines with J gene TRBJ2-6, with D possibly matching TRBD2 (6 bases). The CDR3 runs to 17 residues. Trimming took 5 bases from V and 0 from J, leaving 14 bases between them. Germline lookup yields CDR1 SGHTA and CDR2 FQGNSA. The CDR3 here is CASSRTAGRSGANVLTF. The CDR3 coding sequence is TGTGCCAGCAGCCGGACGGCGGGGCGCTCTGGGGCCAACGTCCTGACTTTC.

The chain uses TRBV7-2 and TRBJ2-7; D not resolved. Germline V gene lookup returns CDR1 SGHTA and CDR2 FQGNSA. The germline V and J ends were trimmed by 5 bases and 5 bases, with 13 bases remaining between them. The CDR3 totals 13 residues. CDR3 region: CASSTRSTDEQYF. The CDR3 region has the DNA TGTGCCAGCAGCACCCGATCAACGGACGAGCAGTACTTC. Full variable domain (missing parts from reference TRBV7-2 and TRBJ2-7): GAGVSQSPSNKVTEKGKDVELRCDPISGHTALYWYRQSLGQGLEFLIYFQGNSAPDKSGLPSDRFSAERTGGSVSTLTIQRTQQEDSAVYLCASSTRSTDEQYFGPGTRLTVT.

The chain uses TRBV5-1 and TRBJ1-1; the match to TRBD1 covers 10 bases. Losses at the gene ends were 3 bases for V and 3 bases for J; bases not matched to a gene: 8. Germline V CDR1 and CDR2: SGHRS, YFSETQ. The CDR3 length is 16 residues. The DNA for the CDR3 is TGCGCCAGCAGCTGGGGCCGAGGGACAGGGGACACTGAAGCTTTCTTT. This encodes CASSWGRGTGDTEAFF.

The genes are TRBV6-5 and TRBJ2-1, with 11 bases identical to TRBD2. The CDR3 is made up of 13 amino acids. Germline lookup yields CDR1 MNHEY and CDR2 SVGAGI. V shed 8 bases and J 7 bases; nucleotides not matched to a gene: 4. In nucleotides, the CDR3 is TGTGCCAGCCGACTAGCGGGGTATAATGAGCAGTTCTTC. Translation: CASRLAGYNEQFF.

This chain links TRBV11-2 with TRBJ2-3, with 8 bases identical to TRBD2. The CDR3 extends over 15 amino acids. The J segment lost 1 base and the V segment lost 5 bases, leaving 5 bases of the junction unmatched. Germline V gene sequence: CDR1 SGHAT, CDR2 FQNNGV. This CDR3 reads CASSPLTSGTDTQYF. CDR3 bases: TGTGCCAGCAGCCCCCTGACTAGCGGCACAGATACGCAGTATTTT.

This clone has a single count. The chain's CDR3 is CASSVGITGRVDTQYF. The DNA of the CDR3 is TGTGCCAGCAGCGTAGGTATCACAGGGAGGGTAGATACGCAGTATTTT. V gene TRBV9 combines with J gene TRBJ2-3; a weak D match, TRBD2 (7 bases). The germline CDR1 and CDR2 sequences are SGDLS and YYNGEE. The CDR3 covers 16 residues. V was trimmed by 0 bases and J by 5 bases, leaving 16 bases between them.

The chain combines TRBV23-1 with TRBJ1-4; possible D gene TRBD1, 6 bases. TRBV23-1 is flagged as an ORF with uncertain function. Trimming left V 2 bases short and J 7 bases short, with 17 bases between. The CDR3 has 16 amino acids. CDR3 coding DNA: TGCGCCAGCAGTCAAACCAACAGGGAGGTGGGTGAAAAACTGTTTTTT. This translates into CASSQTNREVGEKLFF.

The chain carries TRBV27 and TRBJ2-1, with D tentatively TRBD1 (7 bases). Germline V gene sequence: CDR1 MNHEY, CDR2 SMNVEV (reference sequence). CDR3 length: 18 residues. Trimming pared 5 bases from V and 1 base from J, leaving 21 bases between. DNA of the CDR3: TGTGCCAGCAGTGACAGGGCCGGTAGCGGTCCATCCTACAATGAGCAGTTCTTC. It translates to CASSDRAGSGPSYNEQFF.

The chain employs TRBV5-1 and TRBJ1-3; 8 bases agree with TRBD1. CDR3 size: 20 residues. CDR1 SGHRS and CDR2 YFSETQ come from the germline V gene. V shed 0 bases and J 5 bases; nucleotides not matched to a gene: 19. The CDR3 sequence: CASSLAPGRGLSSRRNTIYF. The CDR3 DNA reads as TGCGCCAGCAGCTTGGCCCCAGGCAGGGGGCTTAGTTCACGAAGAAACACCATATATTTT. Full variable domain (remainder filled in from reference TRBV5-1 and TRBJ1-3): KAGVTQTPRYLIKTRGQQVTLSCSPISGHRSVSWYQQTPGQGLQFLFEYFSETQRNKGNFPGRFSGRQFSNSRSEMNVSTLELGDSALYLCASSLAPGRGLSSRRNTIYFGEGSWLTVV.

This clone was recorded a few times. J is TRBJ1-2 and V is TRBV13; D gene uncertain. In germline, CDR1 is PRHDT, CDR2 FYEKMQ (reference sequence). V lost 5 bases to trimming and J lost 3 bases, with 10 bases between them. This CDR3 is 13 amino acids long. CDR3 amino acids: CASSEGLHYGYTF. The CDR3 DNA sequence: TGTGCCAGCAGCGAGGGCTTGCACTATGGCTACACCTTC.

The chain recombines TRBV5-1 with TRBJ2-5; 10 positions agree with TRBD2. Per germline, CDR1 SGHRS and CDR2 YFSETQ. The CDR3 extends over 16 amino acids. The V segment lost 0 bases and the J segment 6 bases; nucleotides outside the gene matches: 8. CDR3 sequence (DNA): TGCGCCAGCAGCTTGGCTAGCGGGAGCGGGATAAAGACCCAGTACTTC. This sequence encodes CASSLASGSGIKTQYF.

CDR3 protein: CASSFTSGSNEQFF. DNA of the CDR3: TGCGCCAGCAGCTTTACTAGCGGGAGCAATGAGCAGTTCTTC. J is TRBJ2-1 and V is TRBV5-1, with 11 bases identical to TRBD2. The CDR3 sequence is 14 residues long. Trimming took 2 bases from V and 6 from J; bases not matched to a gene: 1. Germline values: CDR1 SGHRS, CDR2 YFSETQ. Full variable domain (outside the CDR3, taken from reference TRBV5-1 and TRBJ2-1): KAGVTQTPRYLIKTRGQQVTLSCSPISGHRSVSWYQQTPGQGLQFLFEYFSETQRNKGNFPGRFSGRQFSNSRSEMNVSTLELGDSALYLCASSFTSGSNEQFFGPGTRLTVL.

The chain carries TRBV30 and TRBJ2-7; TRBD1 might be the D (5 bases). The CDR3 totals 15 residues. Germline V gene sequence: CDR1 GTSNPN, CDR2 SVGIG (reference sequence). V was shortened by 2 bases and J by 4 bases, with 18 bases between the two germline ends. CDR3 loop: CAWSPGHPPLYEQYF. CDR3 DNA: TGTGCCTGGAGTCCCGGACACCCCCCCCTTTACGAGCAGTACTTC.

The rearrangement links TRBV18 to TRBJ1-4; 9 bases agree with TRBD1. In germline, CDR1 is KGHSH, CDR2 LQKENI. After removal of 2 bases from V and 1 base from J, the junction contained 5 bases not matched to a gene. This CDR3 region has 17 residues. The CDR3 loop is CASSPYRGRVTNEKLFF. CDR3 coding DNA: TGTGCCAGCTCACCATACAGGGGGCGCGTAACTAATGAAAAACTGTTTTTT.

This chain joins TRBV10-2 and TRBJ2-7; no reliable D call. CDR1 is WSHSY and CDR2 is SAAADI in the germline V gene. The ends were cut back, 10 bases at V and 4 bases at J, with 11 bases in the middle. The CDR3 is 11 residues long. CDR3 in DNA: TGCGCCAACGGCAGTCTATACGAGCAGTACTTC. This encodes CANGSLYEQYF.

This clone appeared once. The chain employs TRBV10-3 and TRBJ2-6, with TRBD2 matching over 8 bases. Germline V gene sequence: CDR1 ENHRY, CDR2 SYGVKD. This CDR3 region has 14 residues. Unmatched junction bases numbered 2, after V lost 8 bases and J lost 2 bases. The CDR3 DNA is TGTGCCATCGTGCGGGGGGCTGGGGCCAACGTCCTGACTTTC. Its translation is CAIVRGAGANVLTF.

For the CDR3, the DNA is TGTGCCAGTAGGAGGGGGTCTGGAGGACCCAATGAGCAGTTCTTC. It specifies CASRRGSGGPNEQFF. The chain recombines TRBV19 with TRBJ2-1; maybe TRBD1 (6 bases). The CDR3 has 15 residues. Trimming removed 6 bases from V and 6 bases from J, with 18 bases in between. Per the germline V gene, CDR1 is LNHDA and CDR2 is SQIVND (reference sequence).

V usage is TRBV1 and J usage is TRBJ2-7; TRBD2, the table's D call, was not compared with the DNA. TRBV1 is classified as a pseudogene. CDR3 length equals 18 residues. CDR3 in DNA: TGCACCAGCAGCCAAGATCTTGACGGGAGTGCGAGCTCCTACGAGCAGTACTTC. Amino acids: CTSSQDLDGSASSYEQYF.

As regards this clone: Other DNA sequences in this sample translate to the same CDR3. The chain links TRBV4-1 to TRBJ2-1, with TRBD2 matching 16 bases. The CDR3 contains 17 residues. J was trimmed by 15 bases and V by 4 bases; bases with no gene match: 15. Germline CDR1 and CDR2: MGHRA and YSYEKL. CDR3 DNA sequence: TGCGCCAGCAGCCCGGGACTAGCGGGAGGGCATATAGACATCCGGTTCTTC. Encoded protein: CASSPGLAGGHIDIRFF.

The chain is built from TRBV5-8 and TRBJ2-4; 7 bases align to TRBD2. Trimming at V came to 6 bases and at J to 3 bases, leaving 6 bases not matched to a gene. The CDR3 loop spans 14 amino acids. Germline lookup yields CDR1 SGHTS and CDR2 YDEGEE. CDR3 bases: TGTGCCAGCACCAGGCGGGGGAACAAAAACATTCAGTACTTC. Translating gives CASTRRGNKNIQYF.

This clone has a handful of counts. It is unclear where the CDR3 begins or ends on the DNA, so no DNA is shown, and the CDR3 is as TCRdb lists it. This chain joins TRBV28 and TRBJ1-5. 12 amino acids form the CDR3, both terminal residues included. Germline assignment: CDR1 MDHEN and CDR2 SYDVKM. CDR3 sequence: CASFARGAVRHF.

The V and J genes are TRBV6-9 and TRBJ1-2; 8 bases map to TRBD1. CDR3 length: 12 amino acids. Germline values: CDR1 MNHGY, CDR2 SVAAGI. V trimming: 4 bases; J trimming: 5 bases; junction bases outside the gene matches: 0. As DNA, the CDR3 is TGTGCCAGCAGTTGGACAGGGTATGGCTACACCTTC. Protein sequence: CASSWTGYGYTF.

This clone was detected only a few times. The chain links TRBV27 to TRBJ1-2; 7 bases align to TRBD1. V shed 0 bases, J shed 6 bases, and the junction held 7 bases outside the gene matches. The CDR3 has 15 residues. From germline, CDR1 is MNHEY and CDR2 SMNVEV (reference sequence). DNA for the CDR3: TGTGCCAGCAGTTTATCCTACGACAGGGAGGATGGCTACACCTTC. Translation: CASSLSYDREDGYTF.

This clone was found once. The J gene is TRBJ2-7, the V gene TRBV19; D is possibly TRBD2 (6 bases). V was shortened by 4 bases and J by 0 bases, with 16 bases between the two germline ends. Germline V gene data show CDR1 as LNHDA and CDR2 as SQIVND (reference sequence). The CDR3 contains 16 residues. The CDR3 loop reads CASSTPVDGSSYEQYF. CDR3 DNA: TGTGCCAGTAGTACCCCAGTGGACGGGAGCTCCTACGAGCAGTACTTC.

This rearrangement joins TRBV30 to TRBJ2-7; possible D gene TRBD2, 6 bases. The CDR3 extends over 14 amino acids. Germline V gene data show CDR1 as GTSNPN and CDR2 as SVGIG (reference sequence). V dropped 3 bases and J dropped 5 bases, with 17 bases sitting between them. In DNA, the CDR3 is TGTGCCTGGAGCGGAGGGGTATATAGAAACGAGCAGTACTTC. Translated, it gives CAWSGGVYRNEQYF. Looking up the rest from reference TRBV30 and TRBJ2-7 gives the full variable domain: SQTIHQWPATLVQPVGSPLSLECTVEGTSNPNLYWYRQAAGRGLQLLFYSVGIGQISSEVPQNLSASRPQDRQFILSSKKLLLSDSGFYLCAWSGGVYRNEQYFGPGTRLTVT.

V gene TRBV2 combines with J gene TRBJ2-3; 10 bases are shared with TRBD2. V dropped 6 bases and J dropped 2; count of bases not matched to a gene: 8. Germline loops: CDR1 SNHLY, CDR2 FYNNEI. This CDR3 comprises 16 residues. CDR3 DNA: TGTGCCAGCAGCCTGACTAGCGGGCAAGTCACAGATACGCAGTATTTT. Translated: CASSLTSGQVTDTQYF.

The rearrangement uses TRBV29-1 and TRBJ1-2; D is ambiguous. With 5 bases removed from V and 4 bases from J, the gap between germline ends came to 14 bases. The CDR3 totals 13 residues. CDR1 and CDR2 from the germline V gene are SQVTM and ANQGSEA. CDR3 loop: CSVSNTNSYGYTF. The CDR3 nucleotides are TGCAGCGTTTCAAACACGAACAGCTATGGCTACACCTTC.

V and J are TRBV5-5 and TRBJ2-1, with 12 nucleotides matching TRBD2. The germline V gene has CDR1 SGHKS and CDR2 YYEKEE (reference sequence). V lost 0 bases, J lost 9 bases, and 19 bases stayed unmatched. The CDR3 totals 20 residues. The CDR3 here is CASSLVRRMMTSGRVSEQFF. CDR3 in DNA: TGTGCCAGCAGCTTGGTGCGACGCATGATGACTAGCGGGAGAGTCTCTGAGCAGTTCTTC.

CDR3 in amino acids: CASTPSYNEQFF. CDR3 in DNA: TGTGCCTCGACCCCATCCTACAATGAGCAGTTCTTC. The chain links TRBV28 to TRBJ2-1; D gene uncertain. The CDR3 is made up of 12 amino acids. The germline V gene has CDR1 MDHEN and CDR2 SYDVKM. Trimming took 11 bases from V and 1 from J, leaving 9 bases between them.

This chain links TRBV6-5 with TRBJ1-1; D might be TRBD1 (5 bases). Trimming stripped 6 bases from V and 7 bases from J, with 6 bases between. CDR1 is MNHEY, CDR2 SVGAGI, per germline. The CDR3 has 10 residues. CDR3 bases: TGTGCCAGCAGAGGGGATGAAGCTTTCTTT. Encoded protein: CASRGDEAFF.

This CDR3 reads CSASQGQPQHF. CDR3 bases: TGCAGTGCTAGCCAGGGTCAGCCCCAGCATTTT. This sequence joins TRBV20-1 and TRBJ1-5, with D possibly being TRBD1 (5 bases). Germline CDR1 DFQATT, CDR2 SNEGSKA (reference sequence). The V and J ends lost 3 bases and 6 bases respectively, with 6 bases between them. The CDR3 extends over 11 amino acids.

The chain is built from TRBV18 and TRBJ2-5; 8 positions match TRBD2. The V segment lost 3 bases and the J segment 5 bases; nucleotides outside the gene matches: 8. CDR3 length: 15 amino acids. Germline lookup yields CDR1 KGHSH and CDR2 LQKENI. CDR3 bases: TGTGCCAGCTCACCTGGGACTAGACCACAGGAGACCCAGTACTTC. Translated, it gives CASSPGTRPQETQYF.